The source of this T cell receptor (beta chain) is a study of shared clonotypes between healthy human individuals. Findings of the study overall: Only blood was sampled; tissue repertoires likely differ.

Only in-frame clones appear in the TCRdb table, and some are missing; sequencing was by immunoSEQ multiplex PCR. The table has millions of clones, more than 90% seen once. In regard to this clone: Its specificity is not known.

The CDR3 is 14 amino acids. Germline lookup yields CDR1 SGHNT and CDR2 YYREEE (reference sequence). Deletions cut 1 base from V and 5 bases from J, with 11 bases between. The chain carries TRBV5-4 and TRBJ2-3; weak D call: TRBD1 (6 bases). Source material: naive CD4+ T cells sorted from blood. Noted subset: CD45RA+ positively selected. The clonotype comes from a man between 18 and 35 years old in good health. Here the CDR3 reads CASSLTGIRDTQYF. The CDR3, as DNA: TGTGCCAGCAGCTTGACAGGGATAAGAGATACGCAGTATTTT.